This T cell receptor (beta chain) was captured by sequencing in a study of T cells after yellow fever vaccination. Across the study: When fractions had low cell numbers, they were prepared with SMART-Seq v4 Ultra Low Input. Study results and limitations: Within FACS-sorted repertoires, abundant clonotypes contaminating from the bulk population could be present.

At least ten counts were recorded for this clonotype. Antigen: not known. A universal primer site and UMIs were added as TCR cDNA was made by 5'RACE template switching. TCRdb re-called the 5' RACE reads with MiXCR, one entry per CDR3 protein. The sample yields roughly 300,000 distinct CDR3 sequences, roughly 7% seen once. The germline V gene encodes CDR1 SGHAT and CDR2 FQNNGV. Trimming took 7 bases from V and 5 from J, leaving 12 bases between them. The CDR3 contains 13 residues. The chain recombines TRBV11-2 with TRBJ2-1; perhaps D is TRBD1 or TRBD2 (5 bases each). The sequencing used PBMCs, collected more than 35 days after the first yellow fever vaccination. The clonotype was recovered from a man aged 18-30 years who received the YFV17D yellow fever vaccine. The CDR3, as DNA: TGTGCCAGCACCGGGGCAGGGAACAATGAGCAGTTCTTC. It yields the protein CASTGAGNNEQFF.